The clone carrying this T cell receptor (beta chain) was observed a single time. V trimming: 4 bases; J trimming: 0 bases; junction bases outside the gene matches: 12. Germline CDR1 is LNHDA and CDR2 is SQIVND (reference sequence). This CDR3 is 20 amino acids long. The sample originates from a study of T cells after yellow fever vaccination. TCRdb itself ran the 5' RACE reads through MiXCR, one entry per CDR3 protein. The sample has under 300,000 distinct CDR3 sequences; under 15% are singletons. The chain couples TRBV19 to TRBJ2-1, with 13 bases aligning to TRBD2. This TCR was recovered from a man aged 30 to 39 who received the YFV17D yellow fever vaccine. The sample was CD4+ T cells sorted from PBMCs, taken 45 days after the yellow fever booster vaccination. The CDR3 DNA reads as TGTGCCAGTAGTAAAACCGGACTAGCGGGAGTAATCGGCTCCTACAATGAGCAGTTCTTC. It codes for CASSKTGLAGVIGSYNEQFF.